The rows below give T cell receptor beta chains drawn from one sample of a study of PD-1 blockade in mismatch repair-deficient tumors. The method was immunoSEQ multiplex PCR; TCRdb's version includes in-frame clones alone and lacks a portion of them. The profile shows about 9,200 clones, approximately 84% of them singletons. For these receptors, no antigen is known. The source material was cells cultured in vitro, sampled from a patient treated with pembrolizumab. These TCRs come from an adult with mismatch repair-deficient cancer. The CDR3 runs from the conserved cysteine through the conserved F or W. The order of the fields is D gene, V gene, clone size, J gene, CDR3 protein, CDR3 DNA. A D gene is named only where the DNA matches it firmly. Size is omitted from some rows. Given values are once, few, many or a class for expanded clones.

d_call: .; v_call: TRBV14; clone_size: .; j_call: TRBJ2-1; cdr3_aa: CASSRSGGVTYNEQFF; cdr3_nt: TGTGCCAGCAGCCGGAGTGGGGGAGTCACCTACAATGAGCAGTTCTTC
d_call: .; v_call: TRBV7-2; clone_size: .; j_call: TRBJ1-2; cdr3_aa: CASSPRTGRGYTF; cdr3_nt: TGTGCCAGCAGCCCCAGGACCGGGAGGGGCTACACCTTC
d_call: .; v_call: TRBV7-9; clone_size: .; j_call: TRBJ1-1; cdr3_aa: CASSFKGIATEAFF; cdr3_nt: TGTGCCAGCAGCTTCAAGGGGATCGCCACTGAAGCTTTCTTT
d_call: .; v_call: TRBV27; clone_size: .; j_call: TRBJ1-5; cdr3_aa: CASSLLGSNQPQHF; cdr3_nt: TGTGCCAGCAGTTTATTGGGGAGCAATCAGCCCCAGCATTTT
d_call: .; v_call: TRBV28; clone_size: .; j_call: TRBJ2-7; cdr3_aa: CASSWGGSYEQYF; cdr3_nt: TGTGCCAGCAGTTGGGGCGGGTCCTACGAGCAGTACTTC
d_call: TRBD1; v_call: TRBV6-5; clone_size: .; j_call: TRBJ1-5; cdr3_aa: CASRGTGGEQPQHF; cdr3_nt: TGTGCCAGCAGAGGGACAGGGGGTGAGCAGCCCCAGCATTTT
d_call: .; v_call: TRBV29-1; clone_size: once; j_call: TRBJ1-5; cdr3_aa: CSVSQGSNQPQHF; cdr3_nt: TGCAGCGTTTCGCAGGGAAGCAATCAGCCCCAGCATTTT
d_call: .; v_call: TRBV19; clone_size: .; j_call: TRBJ1-1; cdr3_aa: CASLGGDLAEAFF; cdr3_nt: TGTGCCAGTTTGGGGGGGGATTTAGCTGAAGCTTTCTTT
d_call: .; v_call: TRBV7-3; clone_size: .; j_call: TRBJ2-5; cdr3_aa: CASSWDLGGTQYF; cdr3_nt: TGTGCCAGCAGCTGGGACTTGGGAGGGACCCAGTACTTC
d_call: .; v_call: TRBV7-2; clone_size: .; j_call: TRBJ2-3; cdr3_aa: CASSLAGLRTDTQYF; cdr3_nt: TGTGCCAGCAGCTTAGCGGGACTTCGCACAGATACGCAGTATTTT
d_call: .; v_call: TRBV30; clone_size: .; j_call: TRBJ1-2; cdr3_aa: CAWSQPPGYGYTF; cdr3_nt: TGTGCCTGGAGCCAACCCCCAGGGTATGGCTACACCTTC
d_call: .; v_call: TRBV4-1; clone_size: .; j_call: TRBJ1-5; cdr3_aa: CASSHPAGGLTYSNQPQHF; cdr3_nt: TGCGCCAGCAGCCACCCCGCGGGGGGATTGACCTATAGCAATCAGCCCCAGCATTTT
d_call: .; v_call: TRBV7-3; clone_size: .; j_call: TRBJ1-1; cdr3_aa: CASSLTGGDTEAFF; cdr3_nt: TGTGCCAGCAGCTTAACCGGGGGAGACACTGAAGCTTTCTTT
d_call: TRBD1; v_call: TRBV5-4; clone_size: .; j_call: TRBJ1-4; cdr3_aa: CASSRGQSNGDEKLFF; cdr3_nt: TGTGCCAGCAGCCGGGGACAGTCTAACGGGGATGAAAAACTGTTTTTT
d_call: .; v_call: TRBV5-1; clone_size: once; j_call: TRBJ2-1; cdr3_aa: CASSFISQPFGNEQFF; cdr3_nt: TGCGCCAGCAGCTTCATTAGTCAGCCTTTCGGGAATGAGCAGTTCTTC
d_call: .; v_call: TRBV5-6; clone_size: once; j_call: TRBJ2-2; cdr3_aa: CASSFLGGNTGELFF; cdr3_nt: TGTGCCAGCAGCTTTCTAGGGGGGAACACCGGGGAGCTGTTTTTT
d_call: .; v_call: TRBV6-5; clone_size: .; j_call: TRBJ1-1; cdr3_aa: CASRVGTAGTEAFF; cdr3_nt: TGTGCCAGCAGGGTCGGGACGGCTGGCACTGAAGCTTTCTTT
d_call: .; v_call: TRBV19; clone_size: .; j_call: TRBJ2-7; cdr3_aa: CASSTTHDYEQYF; cdr3_nt: TGTGCCAGTAGTACAACCCACGACTACGAGCAGTACTTC
d_call: TRBD1; v_call: TRBV6-5; clone_size: .; j_call: TRBJ2-7; cdr3_aa: CASSYHGTGSYEQYF; cdr3_nt: TGTGCCAGCAGTTACCACGGGACAGGGTCCTACGAGCAGTACTTC
d_call: TRBD1; v_call: TRBV4-2; clone_size: .; j_call: TRBJ2-5; cdr3_aa: CASSQGGGNRGLQETQYF; cdr3_nt: TGTGCCAGCAGCCAAGGCGGGGGAAACAGGGGGCTCCAAGAGACCCAGTACTTC
d_call: TRBD1; v_call: TRBV27; clone_size: .; j_call: TRBJ1-2; cdr3_aa: CASSLGGTGNYGYTF; cdr3_nt: TGTGCCAGCAGTTTAGGTGGGACAGGGAACTATGGCTACACCTTC
d_call: .; v_call: TRBV19; clone_size: .; j_call: TRBJ2-7; cdr3_aa: CASSMGTSYEQYF; cdr3_nt: TGTGCCAGTAGTATGGGCACTTCCTACGAGCAGTACTTC